This is a list of T cell receptor beta chains from one sample in a study of cytomegalovirus exposure and HLA in healthy donors. This table comes from immunoSEQ multiplex PCR, and its TCRdb copy is limited to in-frame clones, with some not included. The sample holds 100,000 to 150,000 clones, about 79% seen once. The sequencing input was PBMCs. The receptor set was obtained from a woman aged 45-65 years in good health and CMV-seronegative. Each CDR3 is given with its conserved first and last residue.

j_gene | v_gene | CDR3aa
TRBJ1-2 | TRBV6-5 | CASSTAGTGYGYTF
TRBJ2-7 | TRBV6-6 | CASSPYTSDYEQYF
TRBJ2-3 | TRBV7-2 | CASSSRQGGADTQYF
TRBJ1-5 | TRBV30 | CAWRPRGYENQPQHF
TRBJ1-1 | TRBV18 | CASSRQGLDTEAFF
TRBJ1-5 | TRBV15 | CATSRPGGNQPQHF
TRBJ2-1 | TRBV27 | CASSLGPRGNEQFF
TRBJ1-1 | TRBV28 | CASSEFSTGGSTEAFF
TRBJ1-2 | TRBV4-2 | CASSQDYSTSNNRENGYTF
TRBJ2-5 | TRBV6-1 | CASSKSQGVGETQYF
TRBJ1-2 | TRBV9 | CASSVGGVDYGYTF
TRBJ1-2 | TRBV25-1 | CASSEWDDRGYGYTF
TRBJ2-7 | TRBV30 | CALGQGSYEQYF
TRBJ2-1 | TRBV5-1 | CASSIGQGAYNEQFF
TRBJ2-7 | TRBV11-3 | CASSSVTGAEQYF
TRBJ2-7 | TRBV27 | CASSFSSGSIYEQYF
TRBJ2-1 | TRBV27 | CASIIGNEQFF
TRBJ2-7 | TRBV28 | CASSLSFYEQYF
TRBJ2-2 | TRBV19 | CASSIGIVGELFF
TRBJ2-2 | TRBV7-9 | CASGEGELREDLAGELFF
TRBJ2-1 | TRBV20-1 | CSASREQFF
TRBJ1-3 | TRBV14 | CASSLTGNTIYF
TRBJ2-4 | TRBV7-8 | CASSTLAAAKNIQYF
TRBJ1-2 | TRBV19 | CASSSGTGAAYGYTF
TRBJ2-5 | TRBV28 | CASSPGQETQYF
TRBJ1-2 | TRBV2 | CASGRDTLYGYTF
TRBJ2-1 | TRBV28 | CASSFRIFGEQFF
TRBJ2-3 | TRBV10-3 | CAISSGSEIDTQYF
TRBJ2-3 | TRBV29-1 | CSGLTSAHTDTQYF
TRBJ2-2 | TRBV5-1 | CASSLEGLAGGGNTGELFF
TRBJ2-7 | TRBV6-6 | CASRPDSGIPVEYF
TRBJ2-2 | TRBV7-3 | CASRAAQNTGELFF
TRBJ2-1 | TRBV28 | CASGTGGAYNEQFF
TRBJ1-5 | TRBV11-2 | CASSSNLGGNQPQHF
TRBJ1-2 | TRBV4-2 | CASSQDRPGGAYGYTF
TRBJ1-5 | TRBV4-3 | CASSQDAGQPQHF
TRBJ1-1 | TRBV4-1 | CASSQAGGESEAFF
TRBJ1-6 | TRBV30 | CAWSPTGGNSPLHF
TRBJ2-2 | TRBV10-3 | CAISEGGLSDQGGVVFF
TRBJ2-1 | TRBV4-3 | CASSQGVSGTTDEQFF
TRBJ2-2 | TRBV9 | CASSYLTGELFF
TRBJ2-2 | TRBV27 | CVSKGVAGADGELFF
TRBJ2-7 | TRBV30 | CACRKYYEQYF
TRBJ2-3 | TRBV19 | CASMVGRTDTQYF
TRBJ2-2 | TRBV6-6 | CASQGTTTGELFF
TRBJ1-5 | TRBV6-5 | CASRGRGPSNQPQHF
TRBJ1-1 | TRBV5-8 | CASSTGTGAAEAFF
TRBJ2-2 | TRBV15 | CATSGDPSSGELFF
TRBJ2-2 | TRBV2 | CASSDFSGRTGELFF
TRBJ2-1 | TRBV9 | CASSAFRGNNEQFF
TRBJ1-5 | TRBV4-3 | CASSQDVINQPQHF
. | TRBV2 | CASSDGLLAGGTYEQYF
TRBJ1-5 | TRBV19 | CASSQQDGKYQPQHF
TRBJ2-7 | TRBV7-9 | CSSSNGQGSYEQYF
TRBJ2-7 | TRBV5-4 | CASSLGVGYEQYF
TRBJ1-5 | TRBV5-8 | CASSLGGPQPQHF
TRBJ2-1 | TRBV6-5 | CASTRLAGGYEQFF
TRBJ2-4 | TRBV19 | CASSIDQADSGVTDIQYF
TRBJ1-2 | TRBV6-6 | CAGGRENYGYTF
TRBJ2-2 | TRBV28 | CASSSRVAGRLPTNTGELFF